In its sample, the clone carrying this T cell receptor beta chain was seen many times. Its antigen is currently unknown. The record originates from a study of molecular identifiers for immune sequencing clone quantification. General study findings and limits: Researchers reportedly could pick up spiked Jurkat TCR RNA from one cell mixed into some 1 million naive cells. Effector cells kept over 97% of their molecules in clones above 20 RNA copies, while naive cells kept under 1% there.

Germline lookup yields CDR1 SGDLS and CDR2 YYNGEE. This CDR3 is 16 amino acids long. Between the trimmed V and J ends, which lost 5 bases and 3 bases, there was a span of 20 bases. Making the bulk TCR libraries relied on previously described methods and listed TCR primers. TCRdb reprocessed the PCR reads with MiXCR, giving one entry per CDR3 protein. Here the sample spans roughly 630,000 distinct CDR3 sequences, 25% being singletons. This sequence was found in a human donor in good health. Some libraries in this study had Jurkat cell RNA spiked in. The chain employs TRBV9 and TRBJ1-1, with D perhaps matching TRBD1 (6 bases). Sample: naive CD8+ T cells from blood, with Jurkat cell RNA spiked in. As to subset: FACS-sorted CD8+CD4-CCR7+CD45RA+ naive T cells. CDR3 in amino acids: CASSTDATGADTEAFF. CDR3 DNA: TGTGCCAGCAGTACAGACGCGACAGGCGCCGACACTGAAGCTTTCTTT. Together with reference TRBV9 and TRBJ1-1, the CDR3 gives the full variable domain: DSGVTQTPKHLITATGQRVTLRCSPRSGDLSVYWYQQSLDQGLQFLIQYYNGEERAKGNILERFSAQQFPDLHSELNLSSLELGDSALYFCASSTDATGADTEAFFGQGTRLTVV.